This TCR beta chain is drawn from a study of blood T cell repertoires in COVID-19. Overall study context: Whether acute or convalescent, the COVID-19 samples came from the United States, Italy and Spain. T cells, B-cell-depleted T cells, or PBMCs supplied cDNA or gDNA.

Original methodology: Estimation of nucleated cell counts was performed using reference gene primer amplification. The repertoire was sequenced with immunoSEQ multiplex PCR; TCRdb's copy has only in-frame clones and lacks some. V, J and clone size derive from that table, while D and trimming were established from the DNA sequence. The sample lists about 300,000 clones; approximately 84% were seen once. In Seattle, patients joined the study during active infection and were tracked longitudinally. Sequenced material: peripheral blood. The clonotype comes from a human donor with COVID-19, enrolled during active disease. The donor label of this sample is uncertain.

CDR3 sequence: CASSEYLAGSYEQYF. The CDR3 region has the DNA TGTGCCAGCAGTGAATACCTAGCGGGGTCCTACGAGCAGTACTTC. The genes are TRBV25-1 and TRBJ2-7; 9 bases match TRBD2. Trimming took 0 bases from V and 1 from J; bases not matched to a gene: 1. The CDR3 is 15 residues long. In germline, CDR1 is MGHDK, CDR2 SYGVNS.